This TCR beta chain was recorded in a study of cytomegalovirus exposure and HLA in healthy donors. PCR employed 60 Vbeta and 13 Jbeta primers. Libraries were prepared by immunoSEQ multiplex PCR; TCRdb keeps only in-frame clonotypes and omits some of them. The sample consists of approximately 97,000 clones, roughly three quarters of them appearing once. The CDR3 is 14 residues long. Germline CDR1 and CDR2: SGHRS and YFSETQ. The V and J ends lost 4 bases and 2 bases respectively, with 13 bases between them. The sample was PBMCs. The chain is built from TRBV5-1 and TRBJ2-7; D is possibly TRBD1 (6 bases). The receptor was derived from a male donor in good health and CMV-seropositive. The CDR3 bases are TGCGCCAGCAGCCAAGGACAGCGAGCCTACGAGCAGTACTTC. Translated: CASSQGQRAYEQYF.